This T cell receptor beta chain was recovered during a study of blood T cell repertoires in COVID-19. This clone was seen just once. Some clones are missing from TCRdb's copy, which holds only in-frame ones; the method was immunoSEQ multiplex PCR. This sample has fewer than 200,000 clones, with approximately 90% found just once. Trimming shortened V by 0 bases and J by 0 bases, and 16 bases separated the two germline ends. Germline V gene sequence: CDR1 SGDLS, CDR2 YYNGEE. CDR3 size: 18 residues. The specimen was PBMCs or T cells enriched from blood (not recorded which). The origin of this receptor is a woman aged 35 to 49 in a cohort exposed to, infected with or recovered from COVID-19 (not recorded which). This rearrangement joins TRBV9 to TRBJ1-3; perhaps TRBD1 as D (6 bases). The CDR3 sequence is CASSVGGTTGASGNTIYF. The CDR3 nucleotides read TGTGCCAGCAGCGTAGGGGGGACAACCGGTGCCTCTGGAAACACCATATATTTT.